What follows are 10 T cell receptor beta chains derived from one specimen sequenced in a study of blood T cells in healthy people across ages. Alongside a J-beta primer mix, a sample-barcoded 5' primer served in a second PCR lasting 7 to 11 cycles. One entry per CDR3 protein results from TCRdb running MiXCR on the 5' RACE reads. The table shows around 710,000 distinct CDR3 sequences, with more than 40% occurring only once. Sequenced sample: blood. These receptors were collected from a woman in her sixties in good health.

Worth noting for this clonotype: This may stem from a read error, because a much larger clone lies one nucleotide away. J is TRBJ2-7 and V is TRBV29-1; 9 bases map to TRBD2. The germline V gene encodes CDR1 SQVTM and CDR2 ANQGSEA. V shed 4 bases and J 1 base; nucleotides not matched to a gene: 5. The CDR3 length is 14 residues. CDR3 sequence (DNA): TGCAGCGTTGGAGGAGCGGGAGGTTCCTACGAGCAGTACTTC. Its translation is CSVGGAGGSYEQYF.

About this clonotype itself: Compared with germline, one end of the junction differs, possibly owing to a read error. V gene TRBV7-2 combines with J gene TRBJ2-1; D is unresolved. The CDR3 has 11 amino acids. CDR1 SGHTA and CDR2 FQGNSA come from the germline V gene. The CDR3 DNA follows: TGTGCCAGCGGCTTCTTGGGTGAGCAGTTCTTC. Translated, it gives CASGFLGEQFF. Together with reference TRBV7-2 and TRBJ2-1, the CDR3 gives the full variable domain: GAGVSQSPSNKVTEKGKDVELRCDPISGHTALYWYRQSLGQGLEFLIYFQGNSAPDKSGLPSDRFSAERTGGSVSTLTIQRTQQEDSAVYLCASGFLGEQFFGPGTRLTVL.

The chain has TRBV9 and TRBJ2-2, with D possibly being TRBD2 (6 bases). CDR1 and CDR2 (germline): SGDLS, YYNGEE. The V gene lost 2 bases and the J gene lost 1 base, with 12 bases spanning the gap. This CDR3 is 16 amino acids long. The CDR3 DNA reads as TGTGCCAGCAGCGTCCGTGCGGGACTGAACACCGGGGAGCTGTTTTTT. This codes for CASSVRAGLNTGELFF.

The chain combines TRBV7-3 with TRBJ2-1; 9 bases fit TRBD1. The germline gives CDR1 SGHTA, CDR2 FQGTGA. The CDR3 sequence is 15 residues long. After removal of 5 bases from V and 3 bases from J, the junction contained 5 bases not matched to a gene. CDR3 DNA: TGTGCCAGCAGCCCGGGACAGGGAAACTACAATGAGCAGTTCTTC. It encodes CASSPGQGNYNEQFF. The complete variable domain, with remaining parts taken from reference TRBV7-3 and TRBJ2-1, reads GAGVSQTPSNKVTEKGKYVELRCDPISGHTALYWYRQSLGQGPEFLIYFQGTGAADDSGLPNDRFFAVRPEGSVSTLKIQRTERGDSAVYLCASSPGQGNYNEQFFGPGTRLTVL.

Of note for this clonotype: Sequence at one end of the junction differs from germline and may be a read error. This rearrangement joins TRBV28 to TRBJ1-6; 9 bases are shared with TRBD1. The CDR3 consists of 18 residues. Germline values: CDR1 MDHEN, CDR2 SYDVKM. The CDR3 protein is CASSGTGQGDSYDSPLHF. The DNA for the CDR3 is TGTGCCAGCAGTGGGACGGGACAGGGAGACTCCTATGATTCACCCCTCCACTTT.

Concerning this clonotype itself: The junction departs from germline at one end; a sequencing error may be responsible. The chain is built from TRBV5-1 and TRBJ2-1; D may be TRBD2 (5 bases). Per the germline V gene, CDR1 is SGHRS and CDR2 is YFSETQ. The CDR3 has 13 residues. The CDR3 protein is CAGSEDWYNEQFF. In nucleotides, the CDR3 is TGCGCCGGCAGCGAGGACTGGTACAATGAGCAGTTCTTC.

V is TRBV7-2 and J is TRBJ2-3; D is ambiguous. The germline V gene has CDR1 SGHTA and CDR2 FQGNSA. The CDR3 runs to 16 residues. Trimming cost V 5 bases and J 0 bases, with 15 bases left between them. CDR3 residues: CASSPFTTGSTDTQYF. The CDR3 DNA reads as TGTGCCAGCAGCCCCTTCACTACCGGGAGCACAGATACGCAGTATTTT.

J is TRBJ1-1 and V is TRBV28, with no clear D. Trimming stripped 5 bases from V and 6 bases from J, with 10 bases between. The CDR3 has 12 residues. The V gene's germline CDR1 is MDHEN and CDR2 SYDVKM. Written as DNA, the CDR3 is TGTGCCAGCAGTGTGGGGAGACCTGAAGCTTTCTTT. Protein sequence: CASSVGRPEAFF.

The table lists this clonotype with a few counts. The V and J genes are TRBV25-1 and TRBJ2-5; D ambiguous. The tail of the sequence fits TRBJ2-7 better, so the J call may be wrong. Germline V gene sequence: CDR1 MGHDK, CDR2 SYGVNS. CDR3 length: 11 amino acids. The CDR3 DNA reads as TGTGCCAGCAGTACATATATCGAGCAGTACTTC. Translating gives CASSTYIEQYF.

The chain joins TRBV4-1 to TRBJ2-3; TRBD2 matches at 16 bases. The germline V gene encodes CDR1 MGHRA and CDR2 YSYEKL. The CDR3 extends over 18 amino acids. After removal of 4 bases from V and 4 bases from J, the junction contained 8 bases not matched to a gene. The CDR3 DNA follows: TGCGCCAGCAGCCTAAAAGCGGGACTAGCGGGAGGGCCAGATACGCAGTATTTT. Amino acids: CASSLKAGLAGGPDTQYF.